These 17 T cell receptor beta chains were all obtained from the same sample, sequenced in a study of T cells in Graves' hyperthyroidism and ophthalmopathy (dated by TCRdb to between 2018 and 2020). Receptor libraries were prepared by multiplex PCR. Sequencing used an Illumina HiSeq 2000. Amplification of TCR beta CDR3 regions was carried out from RNA transcripts. The TCR CDR3 was subjected to a first round of RT-PCR using the HTBI primer set and the Qiagen OneStep RT-PCR kit. In-frame beta chains were kept once TCRdb had trimmed the public reads at Q25 with fastp and called clones with MiXCR. Each CDR3 protein gets just one entry, which takes the most common genes and DNA from the rows behind it. A total of about 200,000 distinct CDR3 sequences appear in this sample, about a sixth of them only once. Over 45% of the sample belongs to the ten largest clones. Source material: blood. Receptors originate from a woman aged 45 to 65 with Graves' hyperthyroidism.

A few counts support this clonotype. This chain uses TRBV24-1 with TRBJ2-7; D call uncertain. The V gene's germline CDR1 is KGHDR and CDR2 SFDVKD. Deletions cut 4 bases from V and 9 bases from J, with 12 bases between. The CDR3 sequence is 12 residues long. CDR3 protein: CATSDPLIGQYF. The CDR3 DNA reads TGTGCCACCAGTGACCCCTTAATAGGGCAGTACTTC.

V and J are TRBV6-1 and TRBJ1-5; D unresolved. Germline CDR1 and CDR2: MNHNS and SASEGT. V lost 6 bases to trimming and J lost 0 bases, with 15 bases between them. The CDR3 loop spans 16 amino acids. The CDR3 DNA reads TGTGCCAGCAGCCGGCCAGGTTTAAGTAGCAATCAGCCCCAGCATTTT. Translation gives CASSRPGLSSNQPQHF.

V usage is TRBV10-3 and J usage is TRBJ1-1, with a weak D call TRBD1 (5 bases). The CDR3 sequence is 16 residues long. Germline CDR1 is ENHRY and CDR2 is SYGVKD. Trimming pared 0 bases from V and 2 bases from J, leaving 13 bases between. The CDR3 is CAISESSGTDNTEAFF. The DNA of the CDR3 is TGTGCCATCAGTGAGTCTTCCGGGACGGATAACACTGAAGCTTTCTTT.

The table lists this clonotype with many counts. The chain couples TRBV9 to TRBJ2-3; D may be TRBD1 (6 bases). V lost 4 bases to trimming and J lost 6 bases, with 12 bases between them. The germline V gene encodes CDR1 SGDLS and CDR2 YYNGEE. The CDR3 length is 13 residues. The CDR3 reads CASSSEGHDTQYF. The DNA of the CDR3 is TGTGCCAGCAGCTCCGAGGGACATGATACGCAGTATTTT.

This clonotype was seen ten or more times. This sequence joins TRBV28 and TRBJ1-5; D ambiguous. Germline CDR1 and CDR2: MDHEN and SYDVKM. The CDR3 has 16 residues. V gave up 0 bases and J gave up 0 bases, with 9 bases separating them. CDR3 amino acids: CASSLWGSHSNQPQHF. The CDR3 nucleotides are TGTGCCAGCAGTTTATGGGGCAGCCATAGCAATCAGCCCCAGCATTTT.

In its sample, this clonotype was seen a few times. The gene calls are TRBV27 and TRBJ1-4; D is possibly TRBD1 (5 bases). CDR3 length: 14 amino acids. V lost 1 base and J lost 4, with 7 bases in between. Germline CDR1 reads MNHEY; CDR2 reads SMNVEV (reference sequence). The CDR3 DNA sequence: TGTGCCAGCAGTTTATGGGGGGATAATGAAAAACTGTTTTTT. It yields the protein CASSLWGDNEKLFF.

The rearrangement uses TRBV5-1 and TRBJ2-7; D remains unclear. The CDR3 loop spans 14 amino acids. In germline, CDR1 is SGHRS, CDR2 YFSETQ. Trimming shortened V by 0 bases and J by 3 bases, and 10 bases separated the two germline ends. CDR3 loop: CASSLVDNLYEQYF. The CDR3 bases are TGCGCCAGCAGCTTGGTGGATAATCTCTACGAGCAGTACTTC.

In its sample, this clonotype was seen many times. J is TRBJ1-2 and V is TRBV11-3; no clear D. The CDR3 contains 15 residues. Trimming stripped 0 bases from V and 1 base from J, with 9 bases between. Germline loops: CDR1 SGHNT, CDR2 YENEEA. CDR3 coding DNA: TGTGCCAGCAGCTTAGAGTCCACGAGTAACTATGGCTACACCTTC. Amino acids: CASSLESTSNYGYTF.

This clonotype has a count of ten or more. The CDR3 DNA reads as TGTGCCAGCAGTTTGCAGGTCTATCAGCCCCAGCATTTT. It is translated as CASSLQVYQPQHF. The rearrangement uses TRBV27 and TRBJ1-5; no firm D call. CDR3 size: 13 residues. The V end was cut by 3 bases, the J end by 5 bases, with 8 bases between. CDR1 MNHEY and CDR2 SMNVEV come from the germline V gene (reference sequence).

This clonotype was detected many times. The rearrangement uses TRBV20-1 and TRBJ1-2, with no clear D. V lost 0 bases, J lost 4 bases, and 9 bases lay in between. Per the germline V gene, CDR1 is DFQATT and CDR2 is SNEGSKA (reference sequence). The CDR3 spans 13 residues. The CDR3 nucleotides are TGCAGTGCTAGAGATGCTGTATCCTATGGCTACACCTTC. This encodes CSARDAVSYGYTF.

This clonotype was found many times. The chain uses TRBV5-1 and TRBJ2-5, with D tentatively TRBD1 (6 bases). The CDR3 has 20 residues. V was trimmed by 6 bases and J by 1 base, leaving 31 bases between them. The germline gives CDR1 SGHRS, CDR2 YFSETQ. CDR3 bases: TGCGCCAGCACCCTGCTCGGACAGCTAACTTTGGTCAATCGCCAAGAGACCCAGTACTTC. Protein: CASTLLGQLTLVNRQETQYF.

This clonotype was observed many times. This chain joins TRBV20-1 and TRBJ2-5, with D tentatively TRBD2 (6 bases). The V gene lost 0 bases and the J gene lost 0 bases, with 14 bases spanning the gap. Germline V CDR1 and CDR2: DFQATT, SNEGSKA (reference sequence). There are 16 residues in the CDR3. For the CDR3, the DNA is TGCAGTGCTAGAGATCGGGCCGCGGGGAACCAAGAGACCCAGTACTTC. Translating it yields CSARDRAAGNQETQYF.

The sample holds many counts of this clonotype. This chain uses TRBV27 with TRBJ1-2; 11 bases match TRBD1. J gave up 4 bases and V 0 bases, and 10 bases lay outside the gene matches. The germline V gene has CDR1 MNHEY and CDR2 SMNVEV (reference sequence). This CDR3 is 18 amino acids long. In DNA form, the CDR3 reads TGTGCCAGCAGTTTATCCCCTTTCCGGACAGGGGGCCGCTATGGCTACACCTTC. Its translation: CASSLSPFRTGGRYGYTF.

This clonotype came up a few times. The chain has TRBV12-3 or TRBV12-4 and TRBJ2-1; tentative D call: TRBD2 (5 bases). This CDR3 has 15 residues. Trimming shortened V by 3 bases and J by 3 bases, and 12 bases separated the two germline ends. The CDR3: CASSFPGVLYNEQFF. The CDR3 DNA reads as TGTGCCAGCAGTTTTCCCGGGGTGCTCTACAATGAGCAGTTCTTC.

This clonotype was counted at least ten times. The chain is built from TRBV5-1 and TRBJ2-7; 14 bases match TRBD2. V gave up 5 bases and J gave up 0 bases; unmatched junction bases: 7. The CDR3 has 17 amino acids. Germline CDR1 and CDR2: SGHRS and YFSETQ. In nucleotides, the CDR3 is TGCGCCAGCAGTTCGGGACTAGCGGGAGTAGTCTCCTACGAGCAGTACTTC. Encoded protein: CASSSGLAGVVSYEQYF.

This clonotype was recorded at least ten times. This chain links TRBV6-1 with TRBJ2-7, with a tentative D call TRBD2 (7 bases). V lost 6 bases and J 3 bases, leaving 15 bases between the germline ends. Germline CDR1 reads MNHNS; CDR2 reads SASEGT. The CDR3 covers 14 residues. The CDR3 DNA is TGTGCCAGCAGACCTCGGGGGGCGGTCTACGAGCAGTACTTC. Its protein product is CASRPRGAVYEQYF.

The chain joins TRBV5-4 to TRBJ2-1; 10 bases map to TRBD2. CDR1 SGHNT and CDR2 YYREEE come from the germline V gene (reference sequence). This CDR3 comprises 17 residues. With V trimmed by 3 bases and J by 6 bases, 12 bases remained unmatched. The CDR3 sequence: CASSSTTSSGSGNEQFF. The CDR3 bases are TGTGCCAGCAGCTCTACTACTTCTAGCGGGAGCGGCAATGAGCAGTTCTTC.